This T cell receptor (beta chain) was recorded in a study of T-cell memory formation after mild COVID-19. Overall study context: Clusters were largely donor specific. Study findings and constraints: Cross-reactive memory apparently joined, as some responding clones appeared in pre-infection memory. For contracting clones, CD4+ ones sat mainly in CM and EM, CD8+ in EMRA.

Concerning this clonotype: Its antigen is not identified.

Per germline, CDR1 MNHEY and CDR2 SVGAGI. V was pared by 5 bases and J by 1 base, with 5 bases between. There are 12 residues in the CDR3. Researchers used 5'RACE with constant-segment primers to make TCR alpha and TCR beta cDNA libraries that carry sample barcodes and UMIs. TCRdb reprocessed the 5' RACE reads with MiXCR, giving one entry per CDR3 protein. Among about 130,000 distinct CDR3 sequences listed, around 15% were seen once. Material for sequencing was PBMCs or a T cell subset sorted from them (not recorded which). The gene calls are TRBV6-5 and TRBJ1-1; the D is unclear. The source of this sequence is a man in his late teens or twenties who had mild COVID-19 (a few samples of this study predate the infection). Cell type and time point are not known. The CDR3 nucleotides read TGTGCCAGCAGTCAGTGGAACACTGAAGCTTTCTTT. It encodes CASSQWNTEAFF.